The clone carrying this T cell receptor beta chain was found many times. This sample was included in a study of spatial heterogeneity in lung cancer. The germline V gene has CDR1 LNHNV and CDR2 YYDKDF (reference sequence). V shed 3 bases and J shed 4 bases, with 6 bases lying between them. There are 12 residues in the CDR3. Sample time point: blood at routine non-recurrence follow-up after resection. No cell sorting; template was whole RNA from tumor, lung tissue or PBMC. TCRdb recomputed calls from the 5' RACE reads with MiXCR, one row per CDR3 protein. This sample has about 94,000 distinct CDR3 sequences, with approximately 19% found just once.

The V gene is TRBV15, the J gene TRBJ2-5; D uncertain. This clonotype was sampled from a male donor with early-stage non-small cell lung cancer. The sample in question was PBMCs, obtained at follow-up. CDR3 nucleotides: TGTGCCACCAGCAGTTTTCGAGAGACCCAGTACTTC. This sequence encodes CATSSFRETQYF.